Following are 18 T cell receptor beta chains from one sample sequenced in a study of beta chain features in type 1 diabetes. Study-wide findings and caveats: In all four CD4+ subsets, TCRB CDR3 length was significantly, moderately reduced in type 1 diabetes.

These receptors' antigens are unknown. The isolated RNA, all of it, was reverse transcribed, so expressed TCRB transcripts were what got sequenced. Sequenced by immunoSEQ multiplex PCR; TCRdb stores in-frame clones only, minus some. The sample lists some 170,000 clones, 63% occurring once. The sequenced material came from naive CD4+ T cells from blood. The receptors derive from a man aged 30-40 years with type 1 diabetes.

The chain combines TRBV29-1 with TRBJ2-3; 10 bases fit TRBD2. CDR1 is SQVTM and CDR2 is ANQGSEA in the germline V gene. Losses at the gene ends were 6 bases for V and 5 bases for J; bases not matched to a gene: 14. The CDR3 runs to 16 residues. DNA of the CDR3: TGCAGCGTGACGAGCCTAGCGGGGGCTATGGGAGATACGCAGTATTTT. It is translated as CSVTSLAGAMGDTQYF.

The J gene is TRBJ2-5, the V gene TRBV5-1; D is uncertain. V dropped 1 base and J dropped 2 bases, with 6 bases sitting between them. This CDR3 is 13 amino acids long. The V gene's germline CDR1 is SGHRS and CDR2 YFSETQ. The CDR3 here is CASSLLKQETQYF. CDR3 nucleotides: TGCGCCAGCAGCTTGCTTAAGCAAGAGACCCAGTACTTC. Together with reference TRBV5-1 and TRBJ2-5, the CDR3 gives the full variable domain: KAGVTQTPRYLIKTRGQQVTLSCSPISGHRSVSWYQQTPGQGLQFLFEYFSETQRNKGNFPGRFSGRQFSNSRSEMNVSTLELGDSALYLCASSLLKQETQYFGPGTRLLVL.

The CDR3 reads CASSQDLLGKQVYNEQFF. CDR3 in DNA: TGCGCCAGCAGCCAAGATCTTTTAGGAAAACAGGTCTACAATGAGCAGTTCTTC. The V call is TRBV4-1, the J call TRBJ2-1; the D gene is possibly TRBD1 (5 bases). The CDR3 covers 18 residues. V lost 0 bases, J lost 3 bases, and 18 bases lay in between. The germline V gene encodes CDR1 MGHRA and CDR2 YSYEKL.

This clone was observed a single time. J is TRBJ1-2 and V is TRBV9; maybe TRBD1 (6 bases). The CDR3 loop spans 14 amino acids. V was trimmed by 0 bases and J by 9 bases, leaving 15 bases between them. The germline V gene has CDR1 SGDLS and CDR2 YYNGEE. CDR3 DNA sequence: TGTGCCAGCAGCGTAGCGGCAGGGGCCTCCAGCTACACCTTC. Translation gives CASSVAAGASSYTF.

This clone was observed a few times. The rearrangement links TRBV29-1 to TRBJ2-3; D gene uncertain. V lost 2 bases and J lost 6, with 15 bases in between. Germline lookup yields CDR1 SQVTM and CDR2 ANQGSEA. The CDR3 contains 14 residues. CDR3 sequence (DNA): TGCAGCGTTGAAAGAGCAGGTTTGCAGGATACGCAGTATTTT. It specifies CSVERAGLQDTQYF.

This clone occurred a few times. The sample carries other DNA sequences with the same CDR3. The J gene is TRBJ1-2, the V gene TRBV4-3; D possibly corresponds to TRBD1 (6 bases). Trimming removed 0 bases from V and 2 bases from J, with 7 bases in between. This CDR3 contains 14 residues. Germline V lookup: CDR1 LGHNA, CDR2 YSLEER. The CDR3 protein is CASSQEQGNYGYTF. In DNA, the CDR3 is TGCGCCAGCAGCCAAGAACAGGGAAACTATGGCTACACCTTC.

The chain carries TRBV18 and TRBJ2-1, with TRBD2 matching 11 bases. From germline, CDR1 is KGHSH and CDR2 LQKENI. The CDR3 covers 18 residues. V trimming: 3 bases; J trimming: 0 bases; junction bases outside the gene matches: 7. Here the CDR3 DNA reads TGTGCCAGCTCACCTACTAGCGGGAGAGCTAGCTCCTACAATGAGCAGTTCTTC. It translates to CASSPTSGRASSYNEQFF.

CDR3 amino acids: CASSYWGGEQYF. The CDR3 region has the DNA TGTGCCAGCAGTTACTGGGGAGGTGAGCAGTACTTC. J is TRBJ2-7 and V is TRBV6-5; TRBD2 might be the D (6 bases). CDR1 MNHEY and CDR2 SVGAGI come from the germline V gene. The CDR3 has 12 residues. V was shortened by 1 base and J by 7 bases, with 8 bases between the two germline ends.

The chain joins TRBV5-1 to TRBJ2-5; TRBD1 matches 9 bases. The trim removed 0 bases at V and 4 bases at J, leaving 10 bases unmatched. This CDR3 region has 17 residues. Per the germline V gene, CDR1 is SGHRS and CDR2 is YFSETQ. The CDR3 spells CASSLDPPGTGPETQYF. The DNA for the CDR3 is TGCGCCAGCAGCTTGGACCCCCCTGGGACAGGGCCAGAGACCCAGTACTTC.

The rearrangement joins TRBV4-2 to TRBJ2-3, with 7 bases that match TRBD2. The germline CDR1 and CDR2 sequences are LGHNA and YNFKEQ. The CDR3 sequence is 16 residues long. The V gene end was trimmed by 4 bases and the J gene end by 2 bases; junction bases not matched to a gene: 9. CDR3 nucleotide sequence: TGTGCCAGCAGCCTGGGGGGAGCGGGGTACACAGATACGCAGTATTTT. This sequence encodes CASSLGGAGYTDTQYF.

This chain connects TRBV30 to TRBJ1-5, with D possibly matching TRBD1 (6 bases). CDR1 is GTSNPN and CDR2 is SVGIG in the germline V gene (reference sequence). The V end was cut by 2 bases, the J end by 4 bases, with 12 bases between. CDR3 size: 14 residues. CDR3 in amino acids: CAWSPGQSNQPQHF. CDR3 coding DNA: TGTGCCTGGAGTCCTGGACAGTCTAATCAGCCCCAGCATTTT.

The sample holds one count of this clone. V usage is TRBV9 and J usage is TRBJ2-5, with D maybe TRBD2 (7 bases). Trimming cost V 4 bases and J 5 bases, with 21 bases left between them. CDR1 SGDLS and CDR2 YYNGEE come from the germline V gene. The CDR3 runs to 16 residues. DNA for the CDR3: TGTGCCAGCAGCTCCCAGGCGGGGGCTGCGGGTGAGACCCAGTACTTC. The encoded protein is CASSSQAGAAGETQYF.

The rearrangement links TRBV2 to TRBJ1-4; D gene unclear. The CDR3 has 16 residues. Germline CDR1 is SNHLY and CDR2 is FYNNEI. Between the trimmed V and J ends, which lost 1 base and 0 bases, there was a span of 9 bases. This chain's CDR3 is CASSEGRRTTNEKLFF. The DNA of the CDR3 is TGTGCCAGCAGTGAAGGGAGAAGGACAACTAATGAAAAACTGTTTTTT.

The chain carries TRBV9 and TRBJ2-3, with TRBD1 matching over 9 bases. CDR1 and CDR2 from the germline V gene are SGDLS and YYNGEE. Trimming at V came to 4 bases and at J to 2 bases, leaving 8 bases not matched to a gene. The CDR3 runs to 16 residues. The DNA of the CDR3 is TGTGCCAGCAGCATATTGGACAGGGGCCACACAGATACGCAGTATTTT. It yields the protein CASSILDRGHTDTQYF.

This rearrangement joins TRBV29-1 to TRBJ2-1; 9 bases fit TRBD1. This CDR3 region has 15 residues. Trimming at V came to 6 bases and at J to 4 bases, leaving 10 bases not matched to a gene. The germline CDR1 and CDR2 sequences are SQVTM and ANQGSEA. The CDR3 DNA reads TGCAGCGTCCAGACACAGGGGGCATGGTACAATGAGCAGTTCTTC. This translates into CSVQTQGAWYNEQFF.

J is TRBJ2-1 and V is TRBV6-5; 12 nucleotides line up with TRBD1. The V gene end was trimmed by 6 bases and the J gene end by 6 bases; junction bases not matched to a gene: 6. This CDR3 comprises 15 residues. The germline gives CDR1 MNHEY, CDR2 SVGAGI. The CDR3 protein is CASRTGTGGRNEQFF. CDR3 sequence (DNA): TGTGCCAGCAGAACTGGGACAGGGGGCCGCAATGAGCAGTTCTTC.

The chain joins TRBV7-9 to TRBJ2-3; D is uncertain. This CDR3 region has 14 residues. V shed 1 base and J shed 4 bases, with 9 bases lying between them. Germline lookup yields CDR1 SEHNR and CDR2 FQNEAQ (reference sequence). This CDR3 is CASSLGRYSDTQYF. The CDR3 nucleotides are TGTGCCAGCAGCTTAGGACGGTACTCAGATACGCAGTATTTT.

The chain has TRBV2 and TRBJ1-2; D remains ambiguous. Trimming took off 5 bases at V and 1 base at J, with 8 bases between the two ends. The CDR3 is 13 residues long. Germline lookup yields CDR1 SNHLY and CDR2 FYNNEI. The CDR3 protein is CASSRTDNYGYTF. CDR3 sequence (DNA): TGTGCCAGCAGTCGGACCGATAACTATGGCTACACCTTC.